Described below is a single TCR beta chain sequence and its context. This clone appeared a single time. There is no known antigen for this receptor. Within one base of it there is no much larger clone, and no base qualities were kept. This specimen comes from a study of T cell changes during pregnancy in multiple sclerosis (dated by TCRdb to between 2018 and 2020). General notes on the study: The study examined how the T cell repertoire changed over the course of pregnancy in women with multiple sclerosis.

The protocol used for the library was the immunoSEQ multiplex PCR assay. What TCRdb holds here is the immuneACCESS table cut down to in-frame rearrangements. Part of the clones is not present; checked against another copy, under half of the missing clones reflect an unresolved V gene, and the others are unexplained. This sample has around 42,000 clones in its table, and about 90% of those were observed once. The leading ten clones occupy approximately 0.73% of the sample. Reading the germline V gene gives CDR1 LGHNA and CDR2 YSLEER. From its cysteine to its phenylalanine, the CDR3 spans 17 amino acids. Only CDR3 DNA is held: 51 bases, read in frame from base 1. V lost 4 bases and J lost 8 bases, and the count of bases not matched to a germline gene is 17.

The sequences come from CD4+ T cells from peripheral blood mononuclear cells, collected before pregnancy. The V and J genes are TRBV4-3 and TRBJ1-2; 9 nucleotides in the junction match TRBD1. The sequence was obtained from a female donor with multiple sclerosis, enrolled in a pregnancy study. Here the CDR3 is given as CASSPGTGLIWVRGYTF. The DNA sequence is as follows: TGCGCCAGCAGCCCCGGGACAGGGCTTATTTGGGTTCGGGGCTACACCTTC.